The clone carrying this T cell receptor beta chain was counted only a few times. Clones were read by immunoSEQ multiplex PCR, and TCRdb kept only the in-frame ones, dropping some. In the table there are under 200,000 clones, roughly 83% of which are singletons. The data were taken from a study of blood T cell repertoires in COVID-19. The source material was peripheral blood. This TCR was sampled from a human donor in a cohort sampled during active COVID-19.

CDR3 in DNA: TGTGCCAGCAGCTTTCAGGGCATGAACACTGAAGCTTTCTTT. It codes for CASSFQGMNTEAFF. The genes are TRBV7-8 and TRBJ1-1; possibly TRBD1 for D (5 bases). Germline CDR1 is SGHVS and CDR2 is FQNEAQ. This CDR3 has 14 residues. V lost 3 bases to trimming and J lost 0 bases, with 8 bases between them.